This T cell receptor beta chain stems from a study of T cells expressing NK-cell markers. Study-level information: Out of eight donors sequenced, seven tested HCMV-seropositive and the remaining one seronegative.

Overall study findings and caveats: Researchers report these clonotypes also headed the CD3+CD56-NKG2C+ fraction in four donors. In a group of several donors, dominant NKG2C+ clonotypes represented about 1.0-7.5% of CD8+ T cells.

A note on this clonotype: Its antigen is not identified.

TCRdb reprocessed the 5' RACE reads and reports one entry per CDR3 protein, with no DNA. This sample's table has under 600,000 distinct CDR3 sequences. The specimen sequenced was blood T cells: a sorted CD56 or NKG2C T cell subset, CD4+ or CD8+ T cells, or bulk PBMC T cells (not recorded which). This TCR was recovered from a woman between 50 and 59 years old in good health.

CDR3 region: CSASGRPSTGELFF. V is TRBV20-1 and J is TRBJ2-2; absent DNA, TCRdb's TRBD2 call cannot be checked. The CDR3 is made up of 14 amino acids. Germline V lookup: CDR1 DFQATT, CDR2 SNEGSKA (reference sequence).